The 6 T cell receptor beta chains listed next were all sequenced from one sample in a study of cytomegalovirus exposure and HLA in healthy donors. PCR primers comprised 60 Vbeta and 13 Jbeta primers. This table comes from immunoSEQ multiplex PCR, and its TCRdb copy is limited to in-frame clones, with some not included. The sample gives around 150,000 clones, 80% to 90% of which show up once; 1.9% is in the top ten. The sequenced material came from PBMCs. These receptors were collected from a man between 18 and 35 years old in good health and CMV-seronegative.

The CDR3 sequence: CASSPVGRSQDTQYF. The CDR3 DNA follows: TGTGCCAGCAGCCCGGTCGGGAGGTCCCAAGATACGCAGTATTTT. The chain employs TRBV11-2 and TRBJ2-3; 7 positions match TRBD2. With 5 bases clipped from V and 5 bases from J, the junction kept 10 bases outside the gene matches. The CDR3 is 15 residues long. The germline gives CDR1 SGHAT, CDR2 FQNNGV.

The rearrangement links TRBV10-3 to TRBJ2-1, with D perhaps TRBD1 (6 bases). Germline CDR1 ENHRY, CDR2 SYGVKD. CDR3 size: 16 residues. Trimming cost V 7 bases and J 4 bases, with 20 bases left between them. The CDR3 loop reads CAIMGSTGTNYNEQFF. CDR3 DNA: TGTGCCATCATGGGGTCGACCGGGACAAATTACAATGAGCAGTTCTTC.

The chain is built from TRBV10-3 and TRBJ2-1; 10 bases map to TRBD2. Germline CDR1 and CDR2: ENHRY and SYGVKD. The V segment lost 8 bases and the J segment 8 bases; nucleotides outside the gene matches: 3. This CDR3 comprises 12 residues. CDR3 sequence (DNA): TGTGCCATCTTAGCGGGAGGATATGAGCAGTTCTTC. This translates into CAILAGGYEQFF.

The chain uses TRBV10-3 and TRBJ2-7, with TRBD1 as a possible D gene (6 bases). Between the trimmed V and J ends, which lost 8 bases and 0 bases, there was a span of 17 bases. CDR3 length: 15 amino acids. CDR1 and CDR2 from the germline V gene are ENHRY and SYGVKD. The CDR3 bases are TGTGCCATCGGCCAGACAGGTACAAGCTCCTACGAGCAGTACTTC. Translation: CAIGQTGTSSYEQYF.

The chain employs TRBV28 and TRBJ1-1; D unresolved. This CDR3 region has 16 residues. V shed 4 bases and J shed 1 base, with 16 bases lying between them. CDR1 and CDR2 (germline): MDHEN, SYDVKM. The CDR3 loop is CASSYTDRRENTEAFF. CDR3 coding DNA: TGTGCCAGCAGTTATACGGACCGTCGGGAGAACACTGAAGCTTTCTTT. Variable domain in full (rest from reference TRBV28 and TRBJ1-1): DVKVTQSSRYLVKRTGEKVFLECVQDMDHENMFWYRQDPGLGLRLIYFSYDVKMKEKGDIPEGYSVSREKKERFSLILESASTNQTSMYLCASSYTDRRENTEAFFGQGTRLTVV.

This clone occurred a few times. The CDR3 DNA reads TGTGCCAGCAGCGTAGGAGCGGGGGGGCCCGTTGATGGGACCCAGTACTTC. Its translation: CASSVGAGGPVDGTQYF. V usage is TRBV9 and J usage is TRBJ2-5; 10 nucleotides align to TRBD2. The V segment lost 0 bases and the J segment 7 bases; nucleotides outside the gene matches: 12. The CDR3 contains 17 residues. Germline CDR1 reads SGDLS; CDR2 reads YYNGEE.